The subject of this entry is one TCR beta chain. The data derive from a study of pediatric ulcerative colitis. Produced via immunoSEQ multiplex PCR; TCRdb's table is partial and in-frame only. The data show 15,000 to 20,000 clones, about three quarters seen once. From germline, CDR1 is SGHRS and CDR2 YFSETQ. The CDR3 is 15 amino acids. Trimming shortened V by 2 bases and J by 2 bases, and 14 bases separated the two germline ends. One to two pinch biopsies were taken from the rectum during colonoscopy. This clonotype originated in a girl aged 5-17 years with moderate ulcerative colitis. The specimen was gut tissue. The chain has TRBV5-1 and TRBJ2-7, with a possible D match to TRBD1 (6 bases). CDR3 DNA: TGCGCCAGCAGCTTCCGGGACACCGGTCCCTACGAGCAGTACTTC. It yields the protein CASSFRDTGPYEQYF. Complete variable domain (other parts from reference TRBV5-1 and TRBJ2-7): KAGVTQTPRYLIKTRGQQVTLSCSPISGHRSVSWYQQTPGQGLQFLFEYFSETQRNKGNFPGRFSGRQFSNSRSEMNVSTLELGDSALYLCASSFRDTGPYEQYFGPGTRLTVT.